Below, one TCR beta chain is given with its context. Its matching antigen is unknown. This sample is drawn from a study of graft-versus-host responses after intestinal transplantation. From germline, CDR1 is MNHEY and CDR2 SVGAGI. The CDR3 is 13 amino acids. V dropped 7 bases and J dropped 5 bases, with 14 bases sitting between them. Study-wide results and limits: Within the allografts of patients who had graft-donor T cell macrochimerism, graft-versus-host to host-versus-graft clonal ratios were high.

The method was immunoSEQ multiplex PCR; TCRdb's version includes in-frame clones alone and lacks a portion of them. The sample comprises about 97,000 clones, around 90% of which are singletons, and 15% to 20% rests with the top ten. This clonotype was obtained from a human patient who received an intestinal transplant, so some T cells may come from the graft donor. V and J are TRBV6-5 and TRBJ2-5; D gene unclear. Sequencing was performed on PBMCs, taken roughly 450 days after intestinal transplant. CDR3 DNA sequence: TGTGCCAGCACCCCAGACATTCAGGAGACCCAGTACTTC. It translates to CASTPDIQETQYF.